This T cell receptor (beta chain) was found in a study of T cells after yellow fever vaccination. Points from the study as a whole: Researchers noted that a small share of clonotypes showed up in both CD4 and CD8 compartments. In post-booster samples, most primary-vaccination clones reappeared (about 95% CD4, roughly 88% CD8). Bulk-population clonotypes that are abundant could appear as contaminants in FACS-sorted repertoires.

CDR1 and CDR2 (germline): SGDLS, YYNGEE. CDR3 size: 15 residues. The J segment lost 0 bases and the V segment lost 4 bases, leaving 6 bases of the junction unmatched. This clonotype occurred a few times. Antigen unknown. Universal primer sites and UMIs were introduced during 5'RACE template-switching synthesis of TCR cDNA. MiXCR was run by TCRdb on the 5' RACE reads, yielding one entry per CDR3 protein. The sample includes 200,000 to 300,000 distinct CDR3 sequences, over 10% of them seen just once. The TCR originated in a man aged 30-40 years who received the YFV17D yellow fever vaccine. The rearrangement joins TRBV9 to TRBJ1-1, with TRBD1 identical over 7 bases. The sample was CD4+ T cells sorted from PBMCs, taken 45 days after the yellow fever booster vaccination. Here the CDR3 reads CASSSQGNMNTEAFF. Here the CDR3 DNA reads TGTGCCAGCAGCTCACAGGGGAACATGAACACTGAAGCTTTCTTT.